This paragraph covers one TCR beta chain sequence. What it binds is unknown. The data were obtained in a study of T cells after yellow fever vaccination. Study-level results: Re-detected after boosting: most primary clones, 96% of CD4 and around 86% of CD8. Compared with primary, the secondary response was weaker and peaked at day 5, not 15. Any FACS-sorted repertoire could hold abundant clonotypes that contaminate it from the bulk population.

Germline lookup yields CDR1 SGHRS and CDR2 YFSETQ. CDR3 length: 12 residues. The ends were cut back, 2 bases at V and 3 bases at J, with 6 bases in the middle. For TCR, cDNA came from 5'RACE template switching, which added a universal primer site and UMIs. Each CDR3 protein gets one entry after TCRdb re-called the 5' RACE reads with MiXCR. The sample shows 200,000 to 250,000 distinct CDR3 sequences, roughly 3% of them seen only once. The material was CD4+ T cells sorted from PBMCs, obtained 10 days after the yellow fever booster vaccination. This rearrangement joins TRBV5-1 to TRBJ2-7; D is ambiguous. The TCR sequence derives from a man younger than 35 who received the YFV17D yellow fever vaccine. The CDR3, as DNA: TGCGCCAGCAGCTTTACTGGCTACGAGCAGTACTTC. It yields the protein CASSFTGYEQYF.